These 3 T cell receptor beta chains were sequenced from one sample in a study of human T cells and chemical hapten exposure (dated by TCRdb to the early 2020s). The library was prepared using RACE. Sequencing was performed on a NextSeq 500. The public reads were quality trimmed at Q25 with fastp and then assembled into clones with MiXCR by TCRdb, keeping productive beta chains. Each CDR3 protein gets just one entry, which takes the most common genes and DNA from the rows behind it. Within this sample are 130,000 or so distinct CDR3 sequences, with roughly 12% of them counted one time only. The ten largest clones add up to around 2.4% of the sample. The time point label on this specimen signifies: patch test 3, about 24 weeks after DPC sensitization. The treatment or condition label on this specimen signifies: therapeutic diphenylcyclopropenone sensitization with weekly scalp DPC. Sequencing used whole blood, obtained in connection with sensitization to the hapten diphenylcyclopropenone (DPC). These receptors were collected from a woman aged 45-65 years with alopecia areata. Some clones in this sample may be carry-over from other donors' samples.

This clonotype appeared a few times. The V gene is TRBV29-1, the J gene TRBJ2-3; 9 bases are shared with TRBD1. The CDR3 is 14 amino acids. V lost 7 bases, J lost 3 bases, and 8 bases stayed unmatched. CDR1 is SQVTM and CDR2 is ANQGSEA in the germline V gene. CDR3 bases: TGCAGCGCCGTGGACAGGGGAGTTACAGATACGCAGTATTTT. Protein sequence: CSAVDRGVTDTQYF.

The chain links TRBV19 to TRBJ2-1; the D is unclear. This CDR3 has 12 amino acids. CDR1 is LNHDA, CDR2 SQIVND, per germline (reference sequence). The V gene lost 7 bases and the J gene lost 7 bases, with 11 bases spanning the gap. This CDR3 reads CASMTGWNEQFF. CDR3 coding DNA: TGTGCCAGTATGACCGGGTGGAATGAGCAGTTCTTC.

This clonotype was seen a handful of times. V and J are TRBV7-9 and TRBJ2-2, with D possibly matching TRBD2 (6 bases). V gave up 4 bases and J gave up 9 bases, with 9 bases separating them. This CDR3 is 12 amino acids long. Germline V gene sequence: CDR1 SEHNR, CDR2 FQNEAQ (reference sequence). CDR3 loop: CASSSGDWELFF. CDR3 nucleotide sequence: TGTGCCAGCAGCTCCGGGGACTGGGAGCTGTTTTTT.